The entry that follows covers one T cell receptor beta chain sequence. Its specificity is not known. This specimen belongs to a study of cytomegalovirus exposure and HLA in healthy donors. Regarding the study as a whole: Evidence from a later analysis indicated that most CMV-associated TCR beta chains looked HLA-restricted.

V was clipped by 8 bases and J by 2 bases, with 14 bases between them. The CDR3 extends over 14 amino acids. Germline CDR1 reads SGHVS; CDR2 reads FQNEAQ. With 60 Vbeta and 13 Jbeta primers, the PCR was carried out. Repertoires were generated with immunoSEQ multiplex PCR, while TCRdb's copy carries only in-frame clones and drops some. The sample yields roughly 100,000 clones, roughly 79% seen once. The chain recombines TRBV7-8 with TRBJ2-3; D might be TRBD1 (5 bases). The sample was PBMCs. This TCR was recovered from a male donor in good health and CMV-seronegative. This chain's CDR3 is CASSRGPYTDTQYF. CDR3 sequence (DNA): TGTGCCAGCTCAAGGGGTCCCTACACAGATACGCAGTATTTT.